Each of the 15 T cell receptor beta chains below was sequenced from the same sample in a study of OX40 agonist ivuxolimab in advanced cancers. The protocol was immunoSEQ multiplex PCR, while the TCRdb copy is restricted to in-frame clones and leaves out a portion. Altogether about 59,000 clones are present, about 87% being singletons, with the ten largest covering 0.37%. Material: CD4+ or CD8+ T cells sorted from blood, obtained in a trial of the OX40 agonist ivuxolimab. The receptors shown here come from an adult with an advanced solid tumor such as melanoma, head and neck, liver or kidney cancer.

The rearrangement uses TRBV7-9 and TRBJ2-3, with a weak D call TRBD1 (5 bases). Germline CDR1 is SEHNR and CDR2 is FQNEAQ (reference sequence). This CDR3 contains 14 residues. With 2 bases removed from V and 5 bases from J, the gap between germline ends came to 11 bases. This CDR3 reads CASSLLQAIDTQYF. The DNA for the CDR3 is TGTGCCAGCAGCTTACTACAGGCGATAGATACGCAGTATTTT.

In regard to this clone: The germline gene is not matched at one end of the junction; a read error may be the cause. The J gene is TRBJ1-1, the V gene TRBV11-2, with no clear D. This CDR3 spans 15 amino acids. Germline CDR1 reads SGHAT; CDR2 reads FQNNGV. The CDR3 coding sequence is TGTGCCAGCAGCCTAGAACTAGTTTTGAACACTGAAGCTTTCTTT. This translates into CASSLELVLNTEAFF.

The chain joins TRBV5-1 to TRBJ2-2, with D perhaps matching TRBD2 (6 bases). Trimming took off 1 base at V and 4 bases at J, with 14 bases between the two ends. From germline, CDR1 is SGHRS and CDR2 YFSETQ. The CDR3 has 16 amino acids. The CDR3 is CASSLNWLASTGELFF. In DNA form, the CDR3 reads TGCGCCAGCAGCTTGAATTGGCTAGCGAGCACCGGGGAGCTGTTTTTT.

The CDR3 sequence is CASTEGVYGYTF. For the CDR3, the DNA is TGTGCCAGCACCGAAGGAGTGTACGGCTACACCTTC. The chain employs TRBV2 and TRBJ1-2; D not certain. The CDR3 consists of 12 residues. Germline V gives CDR1 SNHLY, CDR2 FYNNEI. Deletions cut 7 bases from V and 8 bases from J, with 14 bases between. Using reference TRBV2 and TRBJ1-2 for the parts outside the CDR3, the full variable domain is EPEVTQTPSHQVTQMGQEVILRCVPISNHLYFYWYRQILGQKVEFLVSFYNNEISEKSEIFDDQFSVERPDGSNFTLKIRSTKLEDSAMYFCASTEGVYGYTFGSGTRLTVV.

This clone came up a few times. The chain employs TRBV4-1 and TRBJ2-7; no clear D. This CDR3 is 13 amino acids long. V gave up 0 bases and J gave up 1 base, with 4 bases separating them. CDR1 is MGHRA and CDR2 is YSYEKL in the germline V gene. The CDR3 region has the DNA TGCGCCAGCAGCCAAGAACGGTCCTACGAGCAGTACTTC. Protein: CASSQERSYEQYF.

The rearrangement links TRBV7-9 to TRBJ2-7; D may be TRBD1 or TRBD2 (5 bases each). Trimming pared 5 bases from V and 6 bases from J, leaving 17 bases between. The CDR3 is 14 residues long. Germline V gene data show CDR1 as SEHNR and CDR2 as FQNEAQ (reference sequence). CDR3: CASSVYPSGAEQYF. The CDR3 coding sequence is TGTGCCAGCAGCGTATATCCCTCCGGGGCCGAGCAGTACTTC.

J is TRBJ2-7 and V is TRBV6-1; possible D gene TRBD1, 5 bases. The ends were cut back, 5 bases at V and 4 bases at J, with 9 bases in the middle. The CDR3 extends over 12 amino acids. The germline V gene has CDR1 MNHNS and CDR2 SASEGT. The CDR3 coding sequence is TGTGCCAGCAGTTCCGACAGTTACGAGCAGTACTTC. Its protein is CASSSDSYEQYF.

The chain employs TRBV7-3 and TRBJ1-1; 9 nucleotides line up with TRBD1. Germline CDR1 SGHTA, CDR2 FQGTGA. The J segment lost 7 bases and the V segment lost 5 bases, leaving 8 bases of the junction unmatched. There are 14 residues in the CDR3. The CDR3 sequence: CASSPGGGQGEAFF. Written as DNA, the CDR3 is TGTGCCAGCAGCCCTGGTGGGGGACAGGGTGAAGCTTTCTTT.

The genes are TRBV10-1 and TRBJ1-3, with TRBD1 as a possible D gene (6 bases). CDR3 length: 16 amino acids. Per germline, CDR1 WNHNN and CDR2 SYGVQD (reference sequence). V gave up 0 bases and J gave up 2 bases, with 11 bases separating them. CDR3 region: CASSESYRAPGNTIYF. CDR3 in DNA: TGCGCCAGCAGTGAGTCGTACAGGGCCCCTGGAAACACCATATATTTT.

This chain uses TRBV6-5 with TRBJ1-1; possible D gene TRBD1, 6 bases. The CDR3 spans 13 residues. Trimming stripped 5 bases from V and 7 bases from J, with 14 bases between. Germline CDR1 reads MNHEY; CDR2 reads SVGAGI. This chain's CDR3 is CASSGTGQYEAFF. In nucleotides, the CDR3 is TGTGCCAGCAGTGGAACAGGACAGTATGAAGCTTTCTTT.

The gene calls are TRBV6-1 and TRBJ1-5; 9 bases are shared with TRBD1. This CDR3 has 15 amino acids. The V segment lost 6 bases and the J segment 7 bases; nucleotides outside the gene matches: 10. Per the germline V gene, CDR1 is MNHNS and CDR2 is SASEGT. CDR3 bases: TGTGCCAGCAGGGGAAGACAGGGGGTTCGGCAGCCCCAGCATTTT. Its translation is CASRGRQGVRQPQHF.

This clone was counted only a few times. The rearrangement uses TRBV4-1 and TRBJ2-5; 11 bases align to TRBD2. In germline, CDR1 is MGHRA, CDR2 YSYEKL. J gave up 3 bases and V 2 bases, and 17 bases lay outside the gene matches. The CDR3 spans 20 residues. The CDR3 sequence: CASSQLPFQTKLAGEETQYF. Written as DNA, the CDR3 is TGCGCCAGCAGCCAACTACCCTTTCAAACCAAACTAGCGGGAGAAGAGACCCAGTACTTC.

This clone was detected once. The chain links TRBV5-1 to TRBJ1-2; D call uncertain. The CDR3 loop spans 14 amino acids. V was cut by 0 bases and J by 4 bases, with 10 bases left in between. CDR1 is SGHRS and CDR2 is YFSETQ in the germline V gene. The CDR3 loop reads CASSLAVSSYGYTF. The CDR3 coding sequence is TGCGCCAGCAGCTTGGCAGTATCATCCTATGGCTACACCTTC.

V usage is TRBV9 and J usage is TRBJ2-5; TRBD1 aligns across 10 bases. The germline gives CDR1 SGDLS, CDR2 YYNGEE. V dropped 2 bases and J dropped 11; count of bases not matched to a gene: 9. The CDR3 is 14 amino acids. The CDR3 sequence: CASSVAWTGGEQYF. CDR3 nucleotides: TGTGCCAGCAGCGTGGCCTGGACAGGGGGAGAGCAGTACTTC.

The V call is TRBV6-1, the J call TRBJ2-7; D is undetermined. CDR3 length equals 13 residues. Germline-derived CDR1 and CDR2 are MNHNS and SASEGT. Trimming pared 2 bases from V and 0 bases from J, leaving 5 bases between. The CDR3 sequence: CASSEHISYEQYF. As DNA, the CDR3 is TGTGCCAGCAGTGAACACATCTCCTACGAGCAGTACTTC.